The 10 T cell receptor beta chains in this list originate from one sample, sequenced in a study of cytomegalovirus exposure and HLA in healthy donors. PCR amplification relied on 60 Vbeta primers (plus 13 Jbeta primers). Only in-frame clones appear in the TCRdb table, and some are missing; sequencing was by immunoSEQ multiplex PCR. This table has about 160,000 clones, about four fifths appearing once. The sequencing input was PBMCs. The receptors were sampled from a woman aged 50 to 60 in good health and CMV-seronegative.

V is TRBV7-6 and J is TRBJ1-2; no definite D call. V was trimmed by 1 base and J by 2 bases, leaving 5 bases between them. Per germline, CDR1 SGHVS and CDR2 FNYEAQ. This CDR3 spans 13 amino acids. CDR3 region: CASSLDSNYGYTF. CDR3 coding DNA: TGTGCCAGCAGCTTAGACAGCAACTATGGCTACACCTTC.

This chain uses TRBV18 with TRBJ2-3, with 10 bases identical to TRBD1. The germline gives CDR1 KGHSH, CDR2 LQKENI. The V segment lost 4 bases and the J segment 4 bases; nucleotides outside the gene matches: 11. There are 17 residues in the CDR3. DNA of the CDR3: TGTGCCAGCTCACTGGTACGACAGGGGGCAAGCGCAGATACGCAGTATTTT. This codes for CASSLVRQGASADTQYF.

The V gene is TRBV6-1, the J gene TRBJ1-2, with unresolved D. The CDR3 spans 12 residues. Germline CDR1 MNHNS, CDR2 SASEGT. V was cut by 3 bases and J by 5 bases, with 7 bases left in between. CDR3 coding DNA: TGTGCCAGCAGTGAGGTTCTATATGGCTACACCTTC. Amino acid sequence: CASSEVLYGYTF.

The V call is TRBV18, the J call TRBJ2-5; 12 bases line up with TRBD1. The J call is uncertain, as TRBJ2-7 better fits the DNA end. CDR1 and CDR2 from the germline V gene are KGHSH and LQKENI. The CDR3 runs 17 residues. CDR3 loop: CASSQHRPGQGAHEQYF. For the CDR3, the DNA is TGTGCCAGCTCACAGCACCGACCGGGACAGGGGGCCCACGAGCAGTACTTC.

The V call is TRBV29-1, the J call TRBJ1-1, with 7 bases matching TRBD1. The CDR3 has 13 residues. V lost 6 bases to trimming and J lost 4 bases; unmatched junction nucleotides: 8. Germline CDR1 and CDR2: SQVTM and ANQGSEA. CDR3: CSVSQGMGTEAFF. The DNA of the CDR3 is TGCAGCGTCTCACAGGGGATGGGCACTGAAGCTTTCTTT.

Only one count was recorded for this clone. The chain joins TRBV7-2 to TRBJ2-2; tentatively, D is TRBD2 (5 bases). V lost 5 bases to trimming and J lost 3 bases, with 25 bases between them. The germline V gene encodes CDR1 SGHTA and CDR2 FQGNSA. This CDR3 comprises 19 residues. The DNA of the CDR3 is TGTGCCAGCAGCGCGAGTGGGCTGCGGAGACCCGGGGACACCGGGGAGCTGTTTTTT. This encodes CASSASGLRRPGDTGELFF.

The chain carries TRBV10-2 and TRBJ2-7, with D possibly matching TRBD1 (6 bases). The CDR3 consists of 14 residues. Germline-derived CDR1 and CDR2 are WSHSY and SAAADI. Trimming took off 8 bases at V and 2 bases at J, with 16 bases between the two ends. The CDR3 reads CASCLDSWAYEQYF. For the CDR3, the DNA is TGCGCCAGCTGTTTGGACAGTTGGGCCTACGAGCAGTACTTC.

This rearrangement joins TRBV2 to TRBJ2-5; the D gene is possibly TRBD1 (6 bases). V lost 4 bases, J lost 5 bases, and 23 bases lay in between. Germline CDR1 is SNHLY and CDR2 is FYNNEI. CDR3 length equals 17 residues. DNA of the CDR3: TGTGCCAGCAGTGCTCTCCCAGAGTGGGGGCCACGGGAGACCCAGTACTTC. Amino acids: CASSALPEWGPRETQYF.

The gene calls are TRBV11-3 and TRBJ2-5; maybe TRBD2 (5 bases). V lost 2 bases and J lost 5, with 12 bases in between. The V gene's germline CDR1 is SGHNT and CDR2 YENEEA. The CDR3 is 14 residues long. CDR3 region: CASSLTASSETQYF. In DNA form, the CDR3 reads TGTGCCAGCAGCTTAACCGCTAGCTCCGAGACCCAGTACTTC.

The chain is built from TRBV19 and TRBJ1-2, with D perhaps TRBD1 (5 bases). CDR3 size: 12 residues. CDR1 and CDR2 from the germline V gene are LNHDA and SQIVND (reference sequence). V gave up 5 bases and J gave up 5 bases, with 9 bases separating them. Written as DNA, the CDR3 is TGTGCCAGTAGTTCGACAGTTTATGGCTACACCTTC. It is translated as CASSSTVYGYTF.